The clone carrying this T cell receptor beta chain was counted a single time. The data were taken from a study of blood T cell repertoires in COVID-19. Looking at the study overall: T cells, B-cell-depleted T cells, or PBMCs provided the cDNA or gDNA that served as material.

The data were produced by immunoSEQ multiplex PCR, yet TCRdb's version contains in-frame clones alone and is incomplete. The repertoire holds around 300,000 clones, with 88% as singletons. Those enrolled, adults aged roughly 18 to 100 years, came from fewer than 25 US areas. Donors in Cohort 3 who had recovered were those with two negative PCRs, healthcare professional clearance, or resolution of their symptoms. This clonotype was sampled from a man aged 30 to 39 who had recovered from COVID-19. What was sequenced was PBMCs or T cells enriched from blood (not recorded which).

CDR3 sequence: CASSPGQTSNQPQHF. The CDR3 DNA reads as TGTGCCAGCAGCCCCGGACAGACAAGCAATCAGCCCCAGCATTTT. J is TRBJ1-5 and V is TRBV2; TRBD1 might be the D (6 bases). Germline loops: CDR1 SNHLY, CDR2 FYNNEI. The CDR3 spans 15 residues. V was clipped by 6 bases and J by 1 base, with 13 bases between them.